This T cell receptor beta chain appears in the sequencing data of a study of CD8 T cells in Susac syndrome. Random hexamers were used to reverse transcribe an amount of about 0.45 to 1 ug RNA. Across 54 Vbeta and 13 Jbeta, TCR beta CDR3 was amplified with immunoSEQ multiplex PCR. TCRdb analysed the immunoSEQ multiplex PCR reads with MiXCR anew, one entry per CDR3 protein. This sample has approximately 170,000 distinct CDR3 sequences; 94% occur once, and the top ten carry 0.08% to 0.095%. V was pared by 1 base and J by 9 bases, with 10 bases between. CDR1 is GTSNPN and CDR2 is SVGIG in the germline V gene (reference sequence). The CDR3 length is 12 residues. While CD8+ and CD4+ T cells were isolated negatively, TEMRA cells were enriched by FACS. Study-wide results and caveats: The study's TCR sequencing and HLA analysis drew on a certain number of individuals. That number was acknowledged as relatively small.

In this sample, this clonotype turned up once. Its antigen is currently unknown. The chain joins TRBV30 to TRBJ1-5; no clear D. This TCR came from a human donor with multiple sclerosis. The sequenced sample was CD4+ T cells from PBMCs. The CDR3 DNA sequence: TGTGCCTGGAGTGACGTGAAGGGGCCCCAGCATTTT. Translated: CAWSDVKGPQHF.